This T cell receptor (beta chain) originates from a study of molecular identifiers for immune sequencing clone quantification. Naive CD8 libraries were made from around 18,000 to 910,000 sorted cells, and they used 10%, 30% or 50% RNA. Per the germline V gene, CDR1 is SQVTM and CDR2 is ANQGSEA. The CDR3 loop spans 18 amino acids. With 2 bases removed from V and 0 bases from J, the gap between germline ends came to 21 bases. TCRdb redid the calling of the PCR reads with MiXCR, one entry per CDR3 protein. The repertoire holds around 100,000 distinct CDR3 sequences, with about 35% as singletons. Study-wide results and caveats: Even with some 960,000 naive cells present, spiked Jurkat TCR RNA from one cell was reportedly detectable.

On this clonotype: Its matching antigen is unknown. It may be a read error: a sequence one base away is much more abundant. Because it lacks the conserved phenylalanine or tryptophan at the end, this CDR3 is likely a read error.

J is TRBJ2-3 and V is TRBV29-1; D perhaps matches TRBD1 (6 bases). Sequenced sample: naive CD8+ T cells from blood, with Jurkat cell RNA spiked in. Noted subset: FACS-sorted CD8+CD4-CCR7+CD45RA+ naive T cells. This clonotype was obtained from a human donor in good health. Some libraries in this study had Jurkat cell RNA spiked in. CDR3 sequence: CSVEFYWGQRMSTDTQYI. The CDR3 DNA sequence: TGCAGCGTTGAATTTTACTGGGGGCAGAGGATGAGCACAGATACGCAGTATATT.